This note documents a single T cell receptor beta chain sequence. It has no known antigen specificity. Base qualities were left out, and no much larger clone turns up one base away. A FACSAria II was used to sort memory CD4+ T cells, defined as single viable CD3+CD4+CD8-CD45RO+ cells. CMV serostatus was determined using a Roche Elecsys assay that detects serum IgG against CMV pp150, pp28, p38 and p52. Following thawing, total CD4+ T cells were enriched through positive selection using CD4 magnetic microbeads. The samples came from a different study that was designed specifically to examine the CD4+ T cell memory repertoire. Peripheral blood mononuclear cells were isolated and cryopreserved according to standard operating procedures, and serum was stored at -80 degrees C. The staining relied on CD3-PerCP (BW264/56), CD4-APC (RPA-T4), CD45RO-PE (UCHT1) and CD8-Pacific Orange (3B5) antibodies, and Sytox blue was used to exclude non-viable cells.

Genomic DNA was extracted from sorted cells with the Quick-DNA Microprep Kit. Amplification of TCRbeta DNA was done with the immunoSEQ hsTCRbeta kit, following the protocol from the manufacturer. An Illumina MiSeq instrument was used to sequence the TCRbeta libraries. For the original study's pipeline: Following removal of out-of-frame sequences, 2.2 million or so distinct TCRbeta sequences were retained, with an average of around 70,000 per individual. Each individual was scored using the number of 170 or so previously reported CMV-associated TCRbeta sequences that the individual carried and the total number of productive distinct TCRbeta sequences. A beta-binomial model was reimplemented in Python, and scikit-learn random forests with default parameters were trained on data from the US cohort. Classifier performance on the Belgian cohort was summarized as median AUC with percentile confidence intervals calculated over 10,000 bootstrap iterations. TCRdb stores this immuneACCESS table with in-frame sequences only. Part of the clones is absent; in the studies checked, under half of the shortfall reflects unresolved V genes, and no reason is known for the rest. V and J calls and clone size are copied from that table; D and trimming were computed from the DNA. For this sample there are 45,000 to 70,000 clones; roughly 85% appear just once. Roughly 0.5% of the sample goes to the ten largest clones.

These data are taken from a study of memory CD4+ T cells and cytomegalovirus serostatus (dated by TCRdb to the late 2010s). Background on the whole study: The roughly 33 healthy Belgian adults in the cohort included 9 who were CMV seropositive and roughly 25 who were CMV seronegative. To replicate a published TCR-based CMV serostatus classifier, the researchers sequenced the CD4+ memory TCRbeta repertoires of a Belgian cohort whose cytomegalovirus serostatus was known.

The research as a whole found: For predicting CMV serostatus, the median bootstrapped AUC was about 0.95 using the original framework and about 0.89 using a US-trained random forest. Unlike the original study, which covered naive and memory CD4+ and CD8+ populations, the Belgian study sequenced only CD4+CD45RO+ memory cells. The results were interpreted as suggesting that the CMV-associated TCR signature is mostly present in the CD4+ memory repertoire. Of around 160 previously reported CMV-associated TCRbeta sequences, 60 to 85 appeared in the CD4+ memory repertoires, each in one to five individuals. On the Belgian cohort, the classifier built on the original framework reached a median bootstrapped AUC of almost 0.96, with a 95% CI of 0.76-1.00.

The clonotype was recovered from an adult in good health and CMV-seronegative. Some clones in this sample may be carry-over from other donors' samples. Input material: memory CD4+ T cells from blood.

The CDR3 in this case is CASTLLREEQYF. The DNA sequence is given as TGTGCCAGCACCCTTTTGAGGGAAGAGCAGTACTTC. Rearrangement joined TRBV11-1 to TRBJ2-7, with a tentative D gene TRBD2 over 5 matching bases. Cut back by 7 bases and 7 bases, the V and J ends lie 14 bases apart. CDR1 is given as SGHAT and CDR2 as FQDESV, both from the germline V gene (reference sequence). From cysteine to phenylalanine, the CDR3 is 12 amino acids long. Here the CDR3 DNA is all that survives: 36 bases in frame from base 1. Here the CDR3 is joined to the reference TRBV11-1 and TRBJ2-7 genes, and the full variable domain is: EAEVAQSPRYKITEKSQAVAFWCDPISGHATLYWYRQILGQGPELLVQFQDESVVDDSQLPKDRFSAERLKGVDSTLKIQPAELGDSAMYLCASTLLREEQYFGPGTRLTVT.